This note documents a single T cell receptor beta chain sequence. This sample is drawn from a study of cytomegalovirus exposure and HLA in healthy donors. The PCR ran on 60 Vbeta and 13 Jbeta primers. Sequencing was performed with immunoSEQ multiplex PCR; in TCRdb, only in-frame clones are kept and a portion is missing. This table has more than 100,000 clones, around 66% appearing once. Germline values: CDR1 SQVTM, CDR2 ANQGSEA. The J segment lost 4 bases and the V segment lost 6 bases, leaving 8 bases of the junction unmatched. This CDR3 is 13 amino acids long. The TCR originated in a woman in her 50s in good health and CMV-seronegative. The rearrangement joins TRBV29-1 to TRBJ2-7; 8 positions match TRBD1. The sample taken for sequencing was PBMCs. This CDR3 is CSVGQGLGYEQYF. CDR3 coding DNA: TGCAGCGTCGGACAGGGCCTCGGGTACGAGCAGTACTTC.